The 28 T cell receptor beta chains in this list originate from one sample, sequenced in a study. A single record per CDR3 protein comes from TCRdb applying MiXCR to the RT-PCR reads. The table records around 700,000 distinct CDR3 sequences, 13% to 15% of them present only once. What was sequenced was memory CD4+ T cells from blood. The source is a female donor in good health, serving as a healthy control.

This clonotype was detected only a few times. V gene TRBV30 combines with J gene TRBJ2-1; unclear D gene. Trimming took off 3 bases at V and 5 bases at J, with 14 bases between the two ends. CDR1 and CDR2 (germline): GTSNPN, SVGIG (reference sequence). CDR3 length equals 14 residues. This chain's CDR3 is CAWSPGSPNNEQFF. The CDR3 nucleotides read TGTGCCTGGAGCCCTGGGTCGCCTAACAATGAGCAGTTCTTC.

The chain carries TRBV9 and TRBJ2-1; TRBD2 aligns across 8 bases. Germline V gene data show CDR1 as SGDLS and CDR2 as YYNGEE. The CDR3 contains 17 residues. J gave up 12 bases and V 0 bases, and 17 bases lay outside the gene matches. The CDR3 loop is CASSVGSRGGYNDGQFF. The CDR3 DNA follows: TGTGCCAGCAGCGTAGGTTCCCGGGGGGGCTACAATGACGGGCAGTTCTTC. Together with reference TRBV9 and TRBJ2-1, the CDR3 gives the full variable domain: DSGVTQTPKHLITATGQRVTLRCSPRSGDLSVYWYQQSLDQGLQFLIQYYNGEERAKGNILERFSAQQFPDLHSELNLSSLELGDSALYFCASSVGSRGGYNDGQFFGPGTRLTVL.

This clonotype was detected only a few times. The V call is TRBV6-6, the J call TRBJ2-7; possibly TRBD2 for D (6 bases). The V gene lost 5 bases and the J gene lost 2 bases, with 13 bases spanning the gap. This CDR3 spans 14 amino acids. The V gene's germline CDR1 is MNHNY and CDR2 SVGAGI (reference sequence). The CDR3 coding sequence is TGTGCCAGCAGTACCTCCGGGACTCCCTACGAGCAGTACTTC. Residues: CASSTSGTPYEQYF.

Points on this clonotype: Since a much larger clone is just one base distant, this may be a read error. This chain connects TRBV5-1 to TRBJ2-2; TRBD2 is a possible D gene (5 bases). Looked up from germline, CDR1 is SGHRS and CDR2 is YFSETQ. CDR3 length equals 15 residues. CDR3 coding DNA: TGCGCCAGCAGCTTGGACAGCCCGAACACCGGGAAGCTGTTTTTT. It translates to CASSLDSPNTGKLFF.

The chain links TRBV28 to TRBJ2-5, with 8 bases fitting TRBD1. This CDR3 contains 16 residues. V shed 8 bases and J 3 bases; nucleotides not matched to a gene: 14. Germline CDR1 and CDR2: MDHEN and SYDVKM. The CDR3 nucleotides are TGTGCCAGCGGGGGACAGGTCCCGTTAGTGAAAGAGACCCAGTACTTC. Its protein is CASGGQVPLVKETQYF.

CDR3 in DNA: TGCAGTGCTACAGAAAATGAGCAGTACTTC. Translating gives CSATENEQYF. The chain carries TRBV20-1 and TRBJ2-7; D is unresolved. The germline V gene has CDR1 DFQATT and CDR2 SNEGSKA (reference sequence). The germline V and J ends were trimmed by 4 bases and 7 bases, with 8 bases remaining between them. The length of the CDR3 is 10 residues.

This clonotype occurred a few times. The rearrangement joins TRBV30 to TRBJ2-7; 11 bases are a match to TRBD2. J lost 3 bases, V lost 8 bases, and 9 bases had no gene match. Germline V CDR1 and CDR2: GTSNPN, SVGIG (reference sequence). This CDR3 has 14 residues. The DNA of the CDR3 is TGTGCCGTAACCCCCGGGACTAGCGGCTACGAGCAGTACTTC. The encoded protein is CAVTPGTSGYEQYF.

The J gene is TRBJ2-7, the V gene TRBV6-6; 7 bases align to TRBD1. Germline CDR1 is MNHNY and CDR2 is SVGAGI (reference sequence). The CDR3 sequence is 14 residues long. V dropped 4 bases and J dropped 1; count of bases not matched to a gene: 4. CDR3 region: CASSSPGQSYEQYF. The CDR3 DNA sequence: TGTGCCAGCAGTTCACCGGGACAGTCCTACGAGCAGTACTTC.

The table lists this clonotype with a few counts. CDR3 sequence: CASSLQGINEKLFF. For the CDR3, the DNA is TGTGCCAGCAGTCTACAGGGGATCAATGAAAAACTGTTTTTT. The chain is built from TRBV12-3 or TRBV12-4 and TRBJ1-4, with TRBD1 matching over 7 bases. The CDR3 totals 14 residues. The V and J ends lost 5 bases and 5 bases, in that order; junction bases with no gene match: 5.

CDR3 region: CASSFGTSGSNEQFF. CDR3 nucleotide sequence: TGTGCCAGCAGTTTCGGGACTAGCGGGAGCAATGAGCAGTTCTTC. The chain recombines TRBV6-2 or TRBV6-3 with TRBJ2-1, with 14 positions matching TRBD2. The CDR3 totals 15 residues. Germline CDR1 reads MNHEY; CDR2 reads SVGEGT. Trimming removed 4 bases from V and 6 bases from J; junction bases left unmatched: 2.

The chain is built from TRBV3-1 and TRBJ2-1; D is ambiguous. CDR1 and CDR2 from the germline V gene are LGHDT and YNNKEL (reference sequence). This CDR3 spans 13 amino acids. The V end was cut by 0 bases, the J end by 9 bases, with 9 bases between. The CDR3 sequence is CASSQEIWVEQFF. CDR3 nucleotides: TGTGCCAGCAGCCAAGAAATCTGGGTTGAGCAGTTCTTC.

The chain has TRBV20-1 and TRBJ2-2; possible D gene TRBD2, 5 bases. The CDR3 is made up of 14 amino acids. Germline V lookup: CDR1 DFQATT, CDR2 SNEGSKA (reference sequence). V gave up 5 bases and J gave up 2 bases, with 12 bases separating them. This CDR3 reads CSAGTGKNTGELFF. For the CDR3, the DNA is TGCAGTGCTGGTACGGGGAAAAACACCGGGGAGCTGTTTTTT.

The rearrangement links TRBV6-2 or TRBV6-3 to TRBJ1-5; 7 bases fit TRBD1. Unmatched junction bases numbered 4, after V lost 5 bases and J lost 6 bases. Looked up from germline, CDR1 is MNHEY and CDR2 is SVGEGT. The length of the CDR3 is 13 residues. The CDR3 DNA sequence: TGTGCCAGCAGTACCCAGGGGGGTCAGCCCCAGCATTTT. Translated: CASSTQGGQPQHF.

This clonotype has more than one count but fewer than ten. This rearrangement joins TRBV5-1 to TRBJ1-1; D may be TRBD1 (5 bases). Germline lookup yields CDR1 SGHRS and CDR2 YFSETQ. The CDR3 runs 14 residues. V lost 5 bases, J lost 4 bases, and 15 bases lay in between. The CDR3, as DNA: TGCGCCAGCAGTAGGACGACAGTGGGCACTGAAGCTTTCTTT. Translation gives CASSRTTVGTEAFF.

The chain links TRBV7-2 to TRBJ2-7, with a tentative D call TRBD1 (6 bases). Trimming left V 4 bases short and J 9 bases short, with 16 bases between. Germline assignment: CDR1 SGHTA and CDR2 FQGNSA. The CDR3 is 13 residues long. DNA for the CDR3: TGTGCCAGCAGCTCCAGGGGCGACAGTCCGCAGTACTTC. Translated: CASSSRGDSPQYF. The full variable domain, its missing parts supplied by reference TRBV7-2 and TRBJ2-7, is GAGVSQSPSNKVTEKGKDVELRCDPISGHTALYWYRQSLGQGLEFLIYFQGNSAPDKSGLPSDRFSAERTGGSVSTLTIQRTQQEDSAVYLCASSSRGDSPQYFGPGTRLTVT.

The chain carries TRBV6-5 and TRBJ2-1, with 10 bases identical to TRBD1. This CDR3 contains 15 residues. Germline CDR1 MNHEY, CDR2 SVGAGI. V shed 5 bases and J 7 bases; nucleotides not matched to a gene: 8. The CDR3 sequence is CASSKGQGSGNEQFF. As DNA, the CDR3 is TGTGCCAGCAGTAAGGGACAGGGGTCAGGGAATGAGCAGTTCTTC.

The chain is built from TRBV20-1 and TRBJ2-1; 8 bases agree with TRBD1. V was pared by 5 bases and J by 9 bases, with 6 bases of the junction left unmatched. Germline loops: CDR1 DFQATT, CDR2 SNEGSKA (reference sequence). CDR3 length equals 12 residues. Here the CDR3 reads CSAADRAGEQFF. Here the CDR3 DNA reads TGCAGTGCTGCGGACAGGGCGGGTGAGCAGTTCTTC.

V gene TRBV6-6 combines with J gene TRBJ1-6; 7 nucleotides agree with TRBD1. V was pared by 7 bases and J by 5 bases, with 2 bases of the junction left unmatched. There are 13 residues in the CDR3. In germline, CDR1 is MNHNY, CDR2 SVGAGI (reference sequence). This CDR3 is CASTTGDNSPLHF. The CDR3 DNA reads as TGTGCCAGCACCACAGGGGATAATTCACCCCTCCACTTT.

This clonotype was recorded many times. CDR3 nucleotide sequence: TGCGCCAGCAGTGAACTCAGCAATCAGCCCCAGCATTTT. It yields the protein CASSELSNQPQHF. This chain links TRBV10-2 with TRBJ1-5; D not certain. CDR1 WSHSY and CDR2 SAAADI come from the germline V gene. The CDR3 consists of 13 residues. V lost 3 bases and J 1 base, leaving 4 bases between the germline ends.

The table lists this clonotype with many counts. The V gene is TRBV10-3, the J gene TRBJ1-2, with 8 bases matching TRBD1. V was pared by 10 bases and J by 6 bases, with 7 bases of the junction left unmatched. The germline CDR1 and CDR2 sequences are ENHRY and SYGVKD. The CDR3 totals 12 residues. CDR3: CATKGQADGYTF. CDR3 nucleotide sequence: TGTGCCACGAAGGGACAGGCGGATGGCTACACCTTC.

There are a few counts of this clonotype. The chain links TRBV11-2 to TRBJ2-1; D gene ambiguous. Germline V gene lookup returns CDR1 SGHAT and CDR2 FQNNGV. CDR3 size: 15 residues. The V end lost 10 bases, the J end lost 0 bases, and 16 bases lay between the germline ends. The DNA for the CDR3 is TGTGCCACCACCGCGGCCTCTAACTCCTACAATGAGCAGTTCTTC. As protein: CATTAASNSYNEQFF.

This clonotype has just a few counts. The rearrangement links TRBV7-2 to TRBJ1-1; D ambiguous. V was clipped by 1 base and J by 10 bases, with 7 bases between them. The CDR3 contains 11 residues. The germline V gene encodes CDR1 SGHTA and CDR2 FQGNSA. DNA of the CDR3: TGTGCCAGCAGCTTAGAAGGGATAGCTTTCTTT. This translates into CASSLEGIAFF.

This clonotype was counted only a few times. DNA for the CDR3: TGCGCCAGCAGCTTGCGATTCTACACCTTC. Encoded protein: CASSLRFYTF. This chain joins TRBV5-1 and TRBJ1-2; D is unclear. Germline CDR1 reads SGHRS; CDR2 reads YFSETQ. CDR3 length: 10 amino acids. Trimming took off 1 base at V and 10 bases at J, with 5 bases between the two ends.

There are many counts of this clonotype. The V and J genes are TRBV12-3 or TRBV12-4 and TRBJ2-1; TRBD1 matches at 7 bases. This CDR3 contains 11 residues. The V segment lost 9 bases and the J segment 9 bases; nucleotides outside the gene matches: 5. CDR3 DNA sequence: TGTGCCAGTTACAGGGGCGGTGAGCAGTTCTTC. This codes for CASYRGGEQFF.

The chain carries TRBV14 and TRBJ1-1, with a possible D match to TRBD1 (5 bases). The CDR3 runs 13 residues. Germline V lookup: CDR1 SGHDN, CDR2 FVKESK. Between the trimmed V and J ends, which lost 6 bases and 3 bases, there was a span of 11 bases. The CDR3 bases are TGTGCCAGCAGGAAGGGGACGTACACTGAAGCTTTCTTT. Translated, it gives CASRKGTYTEAFF. The full variable domain, its missing parts supplied by reference TRBV14 and TRBJ1-1, is EAGVTQFPSHSVIEKGQTVTLRCDPISGHDNLYWYRRVMGKEIKFLLHFVKESKQDESGMPNNRFLAERTGGTYSTLKVQPAELEDSGVYFCASRKGTYTEAFFGQGTRLTVV.

This clonotype showed up just a few times. The V gene is TRBV29-1, the J gene TRBJ2-3; the D gene is possibly TRBD1 (5 bases). Looked up from germline, CDR1 is SQVTM and CDR2 is ANQGSEA. Trimming stripped 3 bases from V and 4 bases from J, with 14 bases between. The CDR3 loop spans 14 amino acids. The CDR3 nucleotides are TGCAGCGTTGAGCAGGGCGCTTTTTCAGATACGCAGTATTTT. Translated, it gives CSVEQGAFSDTQYF.

This clonotype was detected only a few times. The J gene is TRBJ2-6, the V gene TRBV6-1; possible D gene TRBD1, 5 bases. The germline CDR1 and CDR2 sequences are MNHNS and SASEGT. CDR3 size: 16 residues. Trimming cost V 6 bases and J 1 base, with 13 bases left between them. The CDR3 region is CASSTGWPSGANVLTF. The CDR3 DNA sequence: TGTGCCAGCAGCACAGGATGGCCTTCTGGGGCCAACGTCCTGACTTTC.

V gene TRBV7-2 combines with J gene TRBJ2-3; 9 bases match TRBD2. Germline CDR1 and CDR2: SGHTA and FQGNSA. Germline trimming cut 4 bases from V and 2 bases from J; bases unmatched to any gene: 7. The CDR3 consists of 16 residues. CDR3 nucleotides: TGTGCCAGCAGCTACAGACTAGCGGAGCCCACAGATACGCAGTATTTT. Encoded protein: CASSYRLAEPTDTQYF.